This T cell receptor beta chain was retrieved from a study of yellow fever vaccine responses in identical twins. Findings and limits, study-wide: Reportedly, the T cell response mounted by twins to vaccine seemed partly convergent, partly personalized.

As regards this clonotype: What it binds is unknown.

From germline, CDR1 is SNHLY and CDR2 FYNNEI. The ends were cut back, 8 bases at V and 10 bases at J, with 18 bases in the middle. The CDR3 spans 13 residues. TCRdb re-analysed the RT-PCR reads in MiXCR, keeping a single row per CDR3 protein. Of about 2,200 distinct CDR3 sequences in the sample, almost 7.5% were seen once. This rearrangement joins TRBV2 to TRBJ2-1; D assignment may be TRBD1 or TRBD2 (5 bases each). The TCR originated in a woman under 30 who received the yellow fever vaccine. The sequenced sample was T cells from blood (PBMCs), unsorted or a sorted subset (not recorded which), obtained about 22 months after vaccination. This CDR3 reads CASAPTGTREQFF. DNA for the CDR3: TGTGCCAGCGCACCCACCGGGACCCGCGAGCAGTTCTTC.